The rows below give T cell receptor beta chains drawn from one sample of a study of cytomegalovirus exposure and HLA in healthy donors. Generated by immunoSEQ multiplex PCR, the TCRdb table keeps only in-frame clones and is missing some. The sample has about 160,000 clones, 80% to 90% seen once. The sample was PBMCs. These receptors came from a man aged 50 to 60 in good health and CMV-seropositive. Each CDR3 is given with its conserved first and last residue. Fields, in order: CDR3 length, D gene, J gene, clone size, V gene, CDR3 protein, CDR3 DNA. The D gene is left open where the match is weak. Clone size, where shown, is once, few, many, or a class for clones that have expanded.

len: 15; d_gene: TRBD1; j_gene: TRBJ2-2; abundance: .; v_gene: TRBV2; CDR3aa: CASSEVVQGTGELFF; CDR3nt: TGTGCCAGCAGTGAAGTGGTACAGGGGACCGGGGAGCTGTTTTTT
len: 13; d_gene: .; j_gene: TRBJ2-2; abundance: .; v_gene: TRBV6-5; CDR3aa: CASSYEGAGELFF; CDR3nt: TGTGCCAGCAGTTACGAAGGGGCCGGGGAGCTGTTTTTT
len: 13; d_gene: .; j_gene: TRBJ1-1; abundance: .; v_gene: TRBV5-4; CDR3aa: CASSLEEKIEAFF; CDR3nt: TGTGCCAGCAGCTTGGAAGAGAAAATCGAAGCTTTCTTT
len: 12; d_gene: TRBD1; j_gene: TRBJ2-7; abundance: .; v_gene: TRBV27; CDR3aa: CASSFQGDEQYF; CDR3nt: TGTGCCAGCAGTTTTCAGGGGGACGAGCAGTACTTC
len: 15; d_gene: .; j_gene: TRBJ1-5; abundance: .; v_gene: TRBV19; CDR3aa: CASSKAGRINQPQHF; CDR3nt: TGTGCCAGTAGTAAGGCAGGGAGGATCAATCAGCCCCAGCATTTT
len: 14; d_gene: .; j_gene: TRBJ2-7; abundance: once; v_gene: TRBV5-1; CDR3aa: CASSLAWGPDEQYF; CDR3nt: TGCGCCAGCAGCTTGGCCTGGGGCCCCGACGAGCAGTACTTC
len: 17; d_gene: TRBD1; j_gene: TRBJ2-2; abundance: .; v_gene: TRBV9; CDR3aa: CASSVISGTGGTGELFF; CDR3nt: TGTGCCAGCAGCGTCATATCCGGGACAGGGGGCACAGGGGAGCTGTTTTTT
len: 14; d_gene: .; j_gene: TRBJ2-3; abundance: .; v_gene: TRBV7-8; CDR3aa: CASSPGLSTDTQYF; CDR3nt: TGTGCCAGCAGCCCGGGACTTTCCACAGATACGCAGTATTTT
len: 15; d_gene: TRBD1; j_gene: TRBJ1-1; abundance: .; v_gene: TRBV5-6; CDR3aa: CASSPYGQGNTEAFF; CDR3nt: TGTGCCAGCAGCCCATACGGACAGGGAAACACTGAAGCTTTCTTT
len: 15; d_gene: .; j_gene: TRBJ2-2; abundance: .; v_gene: TRBV5-8; CDR3aa: CASSWGEALTGELFF; CDR3nt: TGTGCCAGCAGCTGGGGGGAAGCCCTCACCGGGGAGCTGTTTTTT
len: 13; d_gene: TRBD2; j_gene: TRBJ2-1; abundance: few; v_gene: TRBV15; CDR3aa: CATSRVAGEEQFF; CDR3nt: TGTGCCACCAGCAGAGTGGCGGGAGAGGAGCAGTTCTTC
len: 13; d_gene: .; j_gene: TRBJ2-1; abundance: .; v_gene: TRBV7-8; CDR3aa: CASSLVGGGEQFF; CDR3nt: TGTGCCAGCAGCTTGGTCGGAGGCGGTGAGCAGTTCTTC
len: 14; d_gene: TRBD1; j_gene: TRBJ2-7; abundance: once; v_gene: TRBV5-1; CDR3aa: CASSLDRDIYEQYF; CDR3nt: TGCGCCAGCAGCCTGGACAGGGACATATACGAGCAGTACTTT
len: 14; d_gene: .; j_gene: TRBJ1-1; abundance: .; v_gene: TRBV18; CDR3aa: CASSPVQGNTEAFF; CDR3nt: TGTGCCAGCTCACCGGTTCAGGGGAACACTGAAGCTTTCTTT
len: 12; d_gene: .; j_gene: TRBJ2-5; abundance: .; v_gene: TRBV6-6; CDR3aa: CASSSGEKPQYF; CDR3nt: TGTGCCAGCAGCTCGGGGGAAAAGCCCCAGTACTTC
len: 14; d_gene: .; j_gene: TRBJ1-2; abundance: few; v_gene: TRBV5-4; CDR3aa: CASSLSSGSGGYTF; CDR3nt: TGTGCCAGCAGCCTTAGTAGTGGGTCCGGGGGCTACACCTTC
len: 13; d_gene: TRBD1; j_gene: TRBJ2-7; abundance: few; v_gene: TRBV5-4; CDR3aa: CASSLRTGPEQYF; CDR3nt: TGTGCCAGCAGCCTCAGGACAGGGCCCGAGCAGTACTTC
len: 15; d_gene: TRBD1; j_gene: TRBJ1-2; abundance: .; v_gene: TRBV7-9; CDR3aa: CASSFRDRGVYGYTF; CDR3nt: TGTGCCAGCAGCTTCCGGGACAGGGGTGTCTATGGCTACACCTTC
len: 15; d_gene: TRBD1; j_gene: TRBJ1-1; abundance: .; v_gene: TRBV2; CDR3aa: CASSETRQGGTEAFF; CDR3nt: TGTGCCAGCAGTGAAACCCGACAGGGTGGCACTGAAGCTTTCTTT
len: 15; d_gene: .; j_gene: TRBJ2-1; abundance: .; v_gene: TRBV19; CDR3aa: CASSRMGSLGNEQFF; CDR3nt: TGTGCCAGTAGTAGAATGGGTAGCCTCGGCAATGAGCAGTTCTTC
len: 15; d_gene: TRBD1; j_gene: TRBJ1-5; abundance: .; v_gene: TRBV4-2; CDR3aa: CASSQFGQGDQAQHF; CDR3nt: TGTGCCAGCAGCCAATTTGGACAGGGAGATCAGGCCCAGCATTTT
len: 11; d_gene: .; j_gene: TRBJ1-1; abundance: once; v_gene: TRBV6-1; CDR3aa: CGVTKDTEAFF; CDR3nt: TGTGGAGTGACAAAGGACACTGAAGCTTTCTTT
len: 16; d_gene: .; j_gene: TRBJ2-4; abundance: .; v_gene: TRBV5-1; CDR3aa: CASSLRAGLSQNIQYF; CDR3nt: TGCGCCAGCAGCTTAAGGGCAGGGCTTAGCCAAAACATTCAGTACTTC
len: 15; d_gene: TRBD1; j_gene: TRBJ1-2; abundance: once; v_gene: TRBV6-1; CDR3aa: CASRGTGLVFYGYTF; CDR3nt: TGTGCCAGTCGGGGGACAGGACTCGTATTCTATGGCTACACCTTC
len: 16; d_gene: TRBD1; j_gene: TRBJ1-4; abundance: .; v_gene: TRBV5-4; CDR3aa: CASSSKTDRAHEKLFF; CDR3nt: TGTGCCAGCAGCTCAAAAACGGACAGGGCTCATGAAAAACTGTTTTTT
len: 11; d_gene: .; j_gene: TRBJ1-2; abundance: .; v_gene: TRBV9; CDR3aa: CASSEHSGYTF; CDR3nt: TGTGCCAGCAGCGAACATTCCGGCTACACCTTC
len: 15; d_gene: .; j_gene: TRBJ2-5; abundance: once; v_gene: TRBV4-1; CDR3aa: CASSPLQGKPETQYF; CDR3nt: TGCGCCAGCAGCCCCCTACAGGGAAAGCCGGAGACCCAGTACTTC
len: 15; d_gene: TRBD2; j_gene: TRBJ2-5; abundance: .; v_gene: TRBV19; CDR3aa: CASSVPSGGRETQYF; CDR3nt: TGTGCCAGTAGTGTTCCTAGCGGGGGGAGAGAGACCCAGTACTTC
len: 14; d_gene: TRBD2; j_gene: TRBJ2-1; abundance: few; v_gene: TRBV11-2; CDR3aa: CASSYTTSGGGQFF; CDR3nt: TGTGCCAGCAGCTACACGACTAGCGGGGGCGGCCAGTTCTTC
len: 14; d_gene: TRBD1; j_gene: TRBJ2-5; abundance: few; v_gene: TRBV4-1; CDR3aa: CASSQDRGPETQYF; CDR3nt: TGCGCCAGCAGCCAAGATAGGGGGCCGGAGACCCAGTACTTC
len: 15; d_gene: .; j_gene: TRBJ2-6; abundance: .; v_gene: TRBV19; CDR3aa: CASSDQAPGANVLTF; CDR3nt: TGTGCCAGTAGTGATCAGGCTCCCGGGGCCAACGTCCTGACTTTC
len: 14; d_gene: TRBD2; j_gene: TRBJ2-3; abundance: .; v_gene: TRBV6-5; CDR3aa: CASKPSGSADTQYF; CDR3nt: TGTGCCAGCAAGCCTAGCGGGAGTGCAGATACGCAGTATTTT
len: 17; d_gene: .; j_gene: TRBJ2-3; abundance: .; v_gene: TRBV11-1; CDR3aa: CASSLGTVTSAADTQYF; CDR3nt: TGTGCCAGCAGCTTAGGGACAGTAACTAGTGCCGCAGATACGCAGTATTTT
len: 18; d_gene: TRBD1; j_gene: TRBJ1-1; abundance: .; v_gene: TRBV5-1; CDR3aa: CASSLWGTGNSVNTEAFF; CDR3nt: TGCGCCAGCAGCTTGTGGGGGACAGGGAATTCGGTGAACACTGAAGCTTTCTTT
len: 14; d_gene: .; j_gene: TRBJ2-3; abundance: .; v_gene: TRBV5-1; CDR3aa: CASTPDRNTDTQYF; CDR3nt: TGCGCCAGCACCCCGGACAGAAACACAGATACGCAGTATTTT
len: 14; d_gene: TRBD1; j_gene: TRBJ1-1; abundance: .; v_gene: TRBV10-3; CDR3aa: CAITSTGENTEAFF; CDR3nt: TGTGCCATCACGTCGACAGGGGAGAACACTGAAGCTTTCTTT
len: 12; d_gene: .; j_gene: TRBJ2-2; abundance: .; v_gene: TRBV7-9; CDR3aa: CASRAGSGELFF; CDR3nt: TGTGCCAGCAGGGCAGGGTCCGGGGAGCTGTTTTTT
len: 14; d_gene: TRBD1; j_gene: TRBJ1-5; abundance: .; v_gene: TRBV2; CDR3aa: CASSGGQGNQPQHF; CDR3nt: TGTGCCAGCAGTGGGGGACAGGGCAATCAGCCCCAGCATTTT
len: 15; d_gene: TRBD2; j_gene: TRBJ2-2; abundance: .; v_gene: TRBV6-6; CDR3aa: CASSPSSGHSGELFF; CDR3nt: TGTGCCAGCAGTCCGTCTAGCGGGCATAGCGGGGAGCTGTTTTTT
len: 15; d_gene: .; j_gene: TRBJ2-1; abundance: .; v_gene: TRBV15; CDR3aa: CATSRGGGAQGEQFF; CDR3nt: TGTGCCACCAGCAGAGGCGGTGGGGCCCAAGGTGAGCAGTTCTTC
len: 12; d_gene: .; j_gene: TRBJ1-2; abundance: .; v_gene: TRBV19; CDR3aa: CASTIGSYGYTF; CDR3nt: TGTGCCAGTACCATCGGGTCCTATGGCTACACCTTC
len: 13; d_gene: .; j_gene: TRBJ1-2; abundance: .; v_gene: TRBV5-4; CDR3aa: CASSRTEFSGYTF; CDR3nt: TGTGCCAGCAGCCGCACAGAATTTTCTGGCTACACCTTC
len: 15; d_gene: TRBD2; j_gene: TRBJ2-1; abundance: .; v_gene: TRBV4-1; CDR3aa: CASSQVLAGYNEQFF; CDR3nt: TGCGCCAGCAGCCAAGTACTAGCGGGATACAATGAGCAGTTCTTC
len: 16; d_gene: TRBD1; j_gene: TRBJ1-1; abundance: .; v_gene: TRBV4-1; CDR3aa: CASSHRDSFRNTEAFF; CDR3nt: TGCGCCAGCAGCCACCGGGACAGCTTTAGGAACACTGAAGCTTTCTTT
len: 13; d_gene: .; j_gene: TRBJ1-1; abundance: few; v_gene: TRBV7-8; CDR3aa: CASSLVGGAEAFF; CDR3nt: TGTGCCAGCAGCTTAGTTGGGGGGGCTGAAGCTTTCTTT
len: 15; d_gene: TRBD2; j_gene: TRBJ2-5; abundance: .; v_gene: TRBV19; CDR3aa: CASSPGLAGVETQYF; CDR3nt: TGTGCCAGTAGCCCGGGACTAGCGGGAGTAGAGACCCAGTACTTC
len: 19; d_gene: TRBD2; j_gene: TRBJ2-5; abundance: .; v_gene: TRBV5-1; CDR3aa: CASSLLGTSGRGRQETQYF; CDR3nt: TGCGCCAGCAGCTTACTTGGGACTAGCGGGAGAGGGAGGCAAGAGACCCAGTACTTC
len: 16; d_gene: .; j_gene: TRBJ1-1; abundance: .; v_gene: TRBV4-2; CDR3aa: CASSREGVGADQGAFF; CDR3nt: TGTGCCAGCAGCCGGGAGGGTGTGGGGGCCGACCAGGGCGCTTTCTTT
len: 16; d_gene: .; j_gene: TRBJ1-2; abundance: .; v_gene: TRBV6-5; CDR3aa: CASSYGPQGGNYGYTF; CDR3nt: TGTGCCAGCAGTTACGGCCCCCAGGGTGGCAACTATGGCTACACCTTC
len: 11; d_gene: TRBD1; j_gene: TRBJ2-7; abundance: .; v_gene: TRBV19; CDR3aa: CASGTGFEQYF; CDR3nt: TGTGCCAGTGGGACAGGGTTCGAGCAGTACTTC
len: 15; d_gene: TRBD1; j_gene: TRBJ2-1; abundance: .; v_gene: TRBV4-1; CDR3aa: CASSHTGQGQNEQFF; CDR3nt: TGCGCCAGCAGCCATACCGGACAGGGTCAAAATGAGCAGTTCTTC
len: 13; d_gene: .; j_gene: TRBJ1-2; abundance: .; v_gene: TRBV27; CDR3aa: CASSFLLGGGYTF; CDR3nt: TGTGCCAGCAGTTTTCTATTGGGAGGTGGCTACACCTTC
len: 12; d_gene: TRBD1; j_gene: TRBJ1-1; abundance: .; v_gene: TRBV30; CDR3aa: CAWSGASGGAFF; CDR3nt: TGTGCCTGGAGCGGGGCGTCAGGGGGAGCTTTCTTT
len: 14; d_gene: TRBD1; j_gene: TRBJ1-4; abundance: .; v_gene: TRBV14; CDR3aa: CASTNRDSNEKLFF; CDR3nt: TGTGCCAGCACCAACCGGGACAGTAATGAAAAACTGTTTTTT